Listed here are 14 T cell receptor beta chains from one sample, sequenced in a study of T cells after yellow fever vaccination. TCRdb ran MiXCR on the 5' RACE reads and lists one entry per CDR3 protein. The repertoire has about 340,000 distinct CDR3 sequences, approximately 12% of them found once; the top ten carry around 3%. Sample: CD4+ T cells sorted from PBMCs, taken 15 days after the yellow fever booster vaccination. Receptors originate from a young man who received the YFV17D yellow fever vaccine.

The chain recombines TRBV12-3 or TRBV12-4 with TRBJ1-6; D is uncertain. V lost 5 bases and J 7 bases, leaving 6 bases between the germline ends. The CDR3 consists of 12 residues. The CDR3 region has the DNA TGTGCCAGCAGTGCCCAGAATTCACCCCTCCACTTT. Translation gives CASSAQNSPLHF.

CDR3 region: CSARGQGAYEQYF. The CDR3 coding sequence is TGCAGTGCTAGGGGGCAAGGCGCCTACGAGCAGTACTTC. The chain joins TRBV20-1 to TRBJ2-7; weak D call: TRBD1 (5 bases). Germline lookup yields CDR1 DFQATT and CDR2 SNEGSKA (reference sequence). V lost 3 bases and J lost 2, with 11 bases in between. The CDR3 contains 13 residues.

The V call is TRBV7-8, the J call TRBJ2-2, with 7 positions matching TRBD2. Germline lookup yields CDR1 SGHVS and CDR2 FQNEAQ. V lost 5 bases to trimming and J lost 5 bases; unmatched junction nucleotides: 20. This CDR3 contains 19 residues. The CDR3 nucleotides read TGTGCCAGCAGCCTAAGGACGGACCCGGGACTAACATTTACCGGGGAGCTGTTTTTT. It codes for CASSLRTDPGLTFTGELFF.

This clonotype has a count of ten or more. The chain joins TRBV5-1 to TRBJ2-4, with D unresolved. This CDR3 has 13 residues. V was pared by 5 bases and J by 3 bases, with 9 bases between. CDR1 is SGHRS, CDR2 YFSETQ, per germline. CDR3 in amino acids: CASRVGDKNIQYF. The CDR3 DNA reads TGCGCCAGCAGGGTGGGCGACAAAAACATTCAGTACTTC.

In its sample, this clonotype was seen a few times. Here the CDR3 reads CASSQGGGPNTGELFF. The CDR3 nucleotides read TGCGCCAGCAGCCAAGGGGGGGGGCCTAACACCGGGGAGCTGTTTTTT. This chain uses TRBV4-3 with TRBJ2-2, with a possible D match to TRBD2 (7 bases). This CDR3 is 16 amino acids long. V was clipped by 1 base and J by 2 bases, with 11 bases between them. Per germline, CDR1 LGHNA and CDR2 YSLEER.

This clonotype was detected only a few times. V gene TRBV29-1 combines with J gene TRBJ1-1; 10 bases are shared with TRBD1. The V gene's germline CDR1 is SQVTM and CDR2 ANQGSEA. The length of the CDR3 is 15 residues. V was clipped by 1 base and J by 4 bases; unmatched bases: 6. The CDR3 coding sequence is TGCAGCGTTGAAGGGGGGACAGGGGCTTTCACTGAAGCTTTCTTT. This gives the protein CSVEGGTGAFTEAFF.

The chain couples TRBV6-5 to TRBJ1-5, with a weak D call TRBD1 (5 bases). Germline CDR1 MNHEY, CDR2 SVGAGI. This CDR3 comprises 15 residues. The V and J ends lost 0 bases and 4 bases respectively, with 10 bases between them. The CDR3 nucleotides read TGTGCCAGCAGTTACTCATCAGGGAGGAATCAGCCCCAGCATTTT. It translates to CASSYSSGRNQPQHF.

The rearrangement joins TRBV5-1 to TRBJ2-1; D possibly corresponds to TRBD1 (6 bases). The CDR3 has 14 amino acids. Germline CDR1 is SGHRS and CDR2 is YFSETQ. Deletions cut 4 bases from V and 1 base from J, with 9 bases between. The CDR3 DNA follows: TGCGCCAGCAGCGCCGGGACATCCTACAATGAGCAGTTCTTC. Amino acids: CASSAGTSYNEQFF.

The V gene is TRBV7-9, the J gene TRBJ1-5, with D tentatively TRBD1 (6 bases). V lost 6 bases and J 6 bases, leaving 12 bases between the germline ends. The CDR3 length is 13 residues. Germline CDR1 and CDR2: SEHNR and FQNEAQ (reference sequence). CDR3 sequence (DNA): TGTGCCAGCAGTCAACAGGGAAGTCAGCCCCAGCATTTT. This encodes CASSQQGSQPQHF.

The chain uses TRBV6-5 and TRBJ2-7, with 13 positions matching TRBD2. Germline V CDR1 and CDR2: MNHEY, SVGAGI. Trimming cost V 6 bases and J 3 bases; bases outside gene matches: 5. The CDR3 runs to 15 residues. The CDR3 here is CASRMGLAGIYEQYV. The CDR3 DNA sequence: TGTGCCAGCAGAATGGGACTAGCGGGAATCTACGAGCAGTACGTC.

This clonotype has only a few counts. This chain uses TRBV7-2 with TRBJ1-2; D might be TRBD1 (5 bases). Germline V lookup: CDR1 SGHTA, CDR2 FQGNSA. The V gene lost 5 bases and the J gene lost 5 bases, with 15 bases spanning the gap. This CDR3 spans 14 amino acids. The CDR3 nucleotides read TGTGCCAGCAGCGCCCACCGGGACGGGTATGGCTACACCTTC. This gives the protein CASSAHRDGYGYTF.

This clonotype appeared a few times. The V gene is TRBV4-2, the J gene TRBJ1-5; D gene uncertain. Deletions cut 3 bases from V and 7 bases from J, with 16 bases between. Per the germline V gene, CDR1 is LGHNA and CDR2 is YNFKEQ. The CDR3 has 15 amino acids. The CDR3 DNA reads as TGTGCCAGCAGCCAGGAATCGGGGATAGGACAGCCCCAGCATTTT. Its protein product is CASSQESGIGQPQHF.

This clonotype was counted at least ten times. The J gene is TRBJ1-1, the V gene TRBV5-1, with D unresolved. The V and J ends lost 0 bases and 3 bases respectively, with 9 bases between them. The CDR3 is made up of 14 amino acids. The germline CDR1 and CDR2 sequences are SGHRS and YFSETQ. The CDR3: CASSLAARDTEAFF. The CDR3 DNA reads as TGCGCCAGCAGCTTGGCGGCCAGAGACACTGAAGCTTTCTTT. Looking up the rest from reference TRBV5-1 and TRBJ1-1 gives the full variable domain: KAGVTQTPRYLIKTRGQQVTLSCSPISGHRSVSWYQQTPGQGLQFLFEYFSETQRNKGNFPGRFSGRQFSNSRSEMNVSTLELGDSALYLCASSLAARDTEAFFGQGTRLTVV.

This clonotype was found a few times. The chain couples TRBV7-2 to TRBJ2-1; the D gene is possibly TRBD2 (5 bases). The germline CDR1 and CDR2 sequences are SGHTA and FQGNSA. This CDR3 contains 14 residues. Trimming shortened V by 3 bases and J by 8 bases, and 14 bases separated the two germline ends. CDR3 DNA: TGTGCCAGCAGCTTGCGGGCCGAGGGCGATGAGCAGTTCTTC. It encodes CASSLRAEGDEQFF.